These T cell receptor beta chains were read from a single sample in a study of blood T cells in healthy people across ages. TCRdb called the 5' RACE reads again in MiXCR, with one record for every CDR3 protein. The sample shows approximately 2,000,000 distinct CDR3 sequences, 30% to 40% of them seen only once. Specimen: blood. The receptors come from a human donor in good health. CDR3s include the opening cysteine and the closing phenylalanine or tryptophan. D genes are given only for firm matches. Clone size, where shown, is once, few, many, or a class for clones that have expanded.

NA	TRBJ2-3	TRBD2	TRBV20-1	TGCAGTGCTAGAGATCCTAATAGCGGGGGGGCCCCGCAGTATTTT	CSARDPNSGGAPQYF
NA	TRBJ2-3	TRBD2	TRBV12-3/TRBV12-4	TGTGCCAGCAGTTACCGGACTAGCGGGGTTAGCACAGATACGCAGTATTTT	CASSYRTSGVSTDTQYF
few	TRBJ2-7	TRBD2	TRBV12-5	TGTGCTAGTGGTTTGCCAAGAGCGGGGCGGATCGATACCTACGAGCAGTACTTC	CASGLPRAGRIDTYEQYF
NA	TRBJ1-5	NA	TRBV12-3/TRBV12-4	TGTGCCAGCAAAAAGGTAGCTGATCAGCCCCAGCATTTT	CASKKVADQPQHF
NA	TRBJ2-3	TRBD1	TRBV24-1	TGTGCCACCTCAGACAGGGGGTTTGATACGCAGTATTTT	CATSDRGFDTQYF
NA	TRBJ2-7	NA	TRBV5-1	TGCGCCAGCAGCTTGCGGTCCGGACGGTCGTCCTACGAGCAGTACTTC	CASSLRSGRSSYEQYF
NA	TRBJ2-7	TRBD1	TRBV7-7	TGTACCAGCAGCTTGGGACAGGGTGGGGGGTACGAGCAGTACTTC	CTSSLGQGGGYEQYF
NA	TRBJ1-2	NA	TRBV20-1	TGCAGTGCGGCCCCCACGGGGGAGAGTGGCTACACCTTC	CSAAPTGESGYTF
few	TRBJ2-1	TRBD2	TRBV20-1	TGCAGTGCGCGACCGGGACTAGCGGTAGGGAATGAGCAGTTCTTC	CSARPGLAVGNEQFF
NA	TRBJ2-3	NA	TRBV28	TGTGCCAGCAGCTGGCGGGGTTACACAGATACGCAGTATTTT	CASSWRGYTDTQYF
NA	TRBJ2-5	TRBD1	TRBV28	TGTGCCAGCAGGGGGGACAGATTAGAAGAGACCCAGTACTTC	CASRGDRLEETQYF
few	TRBJ2-1	NA	TRBV10-3	TGTGCCATCAGTGAGCGTGGTGAGCAGTTCTTC	CAISERGEQFF
few	TRBJ2-7	NA	TRBV7-9	TGTGCCAGCAGCTTACACCCCTACCCCTACGAGCAGTACTTC	CASSLHPYPYEQYF
NA	TRBJ2-3	TRBD1	TRBV28	TGTGCCAGCAGCGTGACAGGGCCAAACACAGATACGCAGTATTTT	CASSVTGPNTDTQYF
NA	TRBJ2-1	TRBD2	TRBV4-2	TGTGCCGGCAGCAGATTGACTAGCGGGGGGGACAATGAGCAGTTCTTC	CAGSRLTSGGDNEQFF
NA	TRBJ2-7	NA	TRBV5-1	TGCGCCAGCAGCTTGACAGGGACCCAGGGGGAGCAGTACTTC	CASSLTGTQGEQYF
NA	TRBJ1-2	NA	TRBV20-1	TGCAGTGCTAGAGCAGGGAGGGGGTATGGCTACACCTTC	CSARAGRGYGYTF
NA	TRBJ2-5	TRBD2	TRBV20-1	TGCAGTGCTAGGGCAGAACTAAGCGGGGGTCCCGGGGCCCAGTACTTC	CSARAELSGGPGAQYF
NA	TRBJ1-1	NA	TRBV7-2	TGTGCCAGCACTCTGATGGACGGGAACACTGAAGCTTTCTTT	CASTLMDGNTEAFF
NA	TRBJ1-5	NA	TRBV13	TGTGCCAGCAGCTTAGGCCGGGGGGGGCTTCAGCCCCAGCATTTT	CASSLGRGGLQPQHF
NA	TRBJ1-4	NA	TRBV7-9	TGTGCCAGCAGCGGCCTGGATGCAACTAATGAAAAACTGTTTTTT	CASSGLDATNEKLFF
NA	TRBJ1-1	NA	TRBV6-6	TGTGCCACCCTGGACGGCTTGAAAGCTTTCTTT	CATLDGLKAFF
few	TRBJ1-2	TRBD1	TRBV7-3	TGTGCCAGCAGCCCGTACAGGGGTCGCGGGGGCTACACCTTC	CASSPYRGRGGYTF
NA	TRBJ2-3	NA	TRBV28	TGTGCCAGCAGTTTATCCCCCTTCACAGATACGCAGTATTTT	CASSLSPFTDTQYF
NA	TRBJ1-4	NA	TRBV29-1	TGCAGCGTTGAAGATACCCTTGGGGGGACTAATGAAAAACTGTTTTTT	CSVEDTLGGTNEKLFF
few	TRBJ2-5	NA	TRBV6-5	TGTGCCACCCTAGGTACAGGGTCAGGAGAGACCCAGTACTTC	CATLGTGSGETQYF
NA	TRBJ1-1	NA	TRBV29-1	TGCAGCGTCGAGGGGTCTTTTGAAGCTTTCTTT	CSVEGSFEAFF
NA	TRBJ2-5	NA	TRBV14	TGTGCCAGCAGCCAAGAGCGGCCGGAGACCCAGTACTTC	CASSQERPETQYF
few	TRBJ2-1	NA	TRBV15	TGTGCCACCAGCATCTACCTAGAAGATGGGCAGTTCTTC	CATSIYLEDGQFF
NA	TRBJ2-1	TRBD2	TRBV7-8	TGTGCCAGCAGCCGGGGGGACCACAATGAGCAGTTCTTC	CASSRGDHNEQFF
few	TRBJ2-5	NA	TRBV7-2	TGTGCCAGCAGCTTACCTGATTTTGAGACCCAGTACTTC	CASSLPDFETQYF
NA	TRBJ2-5	TRBD2	TRBV12-3/TRBV12-4	TGTGCCAGTAATAGCGGGGGGGCGGGTGAGACCCAGTACTTC	CASNSGGAGETQYF
many	TRBJ2-5	TRBD2	TRBV7-2	TGTGCCAGCAGCTACGGGACTAGCGGGGGAGAGACCCAGTACTTC	CASSYGTSGGETQYF
NA	TRBJ2-7	NA	TRBV29-1	TGCAGCGTTGAAACAGGGCGGGGGTACGAGCAGTACTTC	CSVETGRGYEQYF
NA	TRBJ1-1	NA	TRBV6-2/TRBV6-3	TGTGCCAGCAGTGGGGGCTGGGCTGAAGCTTTCTTT	CASSGGWAEAFF
NA	TRBJ2-3	TRBD1	TRBV28	TGTGCCAGCAGTATGAGACCGGGACAGGTAGAGACAGATACGCAGTATTTT	CASSMRPGQVETDTQYF
NA	TRBJ2-5	TRBD2	TRBV5-1	TGCGCCAGCAGCTTTCGACCCCTCTACGGGACTAGTGGCAGAGAGACCCAGTACTTC	CASSFRPLYGTSGRETQYF
NA	TRBJ1-1	NA	TRBV4-3	TGCGCCAGCAGCCAATCGAGGTGGGGGAGGACTGAAGCTTTCTTT	CASSQSRWGRTEAFF
NA	TRBJ1-5	NA	TRBV29-1	TGCAGCGCCGGGGGGATCAATCGGCCCCAGCATTTT	CSAGGINRPQHF
NA	TRBJ2-1	NA	TRBV6-2/TRBV6-3	TGTGCCAGCAGGGTACAGGGCCTTAGGGTCAATGAGCAGTTCTTC	CASRVQGLRVNEQFF
NA	TRBJ2-1	NA	TRBV24-1	TGTGCCACCAGTGATACACACTCTTTCTACGAGCAGTTCTTC	CATSDTHSFYEQFF
NA	TRBJ1-5	NA	TRBV6-2/TRBV6-3	TGTGCCAGCAGTTACTCGACGGCCCGGGGCAATCAGCCCCAGCATTTT	CASSYSTARGNQPQHF